This T cell receptor beta chain originates from a study of blood T cell repertoires in COVID-19. About the research overall: Samples of COVID-19 (acute and convalescent) were obtained from the United States, Italy and Spain.

In the authors' workflow: The authors estimated nucleated cell counts from reference gene primer amplification. Method: immunoSEQ multiplex PCR; TCRdb's copy keeps in-frame clones and lacks some. The V and J calls and clone size were taken over from that table, and D and trimming were inferred from the DNA. Among about 130,000 clones listed, roughly 91% were seen once. Germline V gene lookup returns CDR1 MNHEY and CDR2 SVGEGT. Trimming took off 6 bases at V and 5 bases at J, with 19 bases between the two ends. The CDR3 contains 15 residues. The source is a man aged 60 to 69 with active or convalescent COVID-19. Sequences were obtained from peripheral blood. The gene calls are TRBV6-2 or TRBV6-3 and TRBJ1-1, with no clear D. CDR3 region: CASSRPTPPGTEAFF. DNA for the CDR3: TGTGCCAGCAGCAGACCTACACCCCCGGGGACTGAAGCTTTCTTT.